A selection of T cell receptor beta chains follows, all from one sample in a study of T cells after yellow fever vaccination. TCRdb processed the 5' RACE reads anew with MiXCR; each CDR3 protein has one entry. Of 340,000 or so distinct CDR3 sequences listed, about 12% are singletons. Sample: CD4+ T cells sorted from PBMCs, taken 15 days after the yellow fever booster vaccination. The receptors were gathered from a man between 18 and 29 years old who received the YFV17D yellow fever vaccine. CDR3s leave out the opening cysteine and the closing phenylalanine or tryptophan. The order of the fields is D gene, J gene, V gene, CDR3 protein. D genes are given only for firm matches.

>TRBD2|TRBJ2-7|TRBV20-1
SARDLLSGLAGTAYEQY
>NA|TRBJ1-5|TRBV7-8
ASTNRVGQPQH
>TRBD1|TRBJ1-1|TRBV18
ASSPGQGPNTEAF
>NA|TRBJ2-5|TRBV7-3
ASSFQGAGETQY
>NA|TRBJ1-2|TRBV14
ASSRRKNYGYT
>TRBD1|TRBJ1-1|TRBV30
AWTDRRNTEAF
>NA|TRBJ2-1|TRBV5-1
ASSLDGEYNEQF
>NA|TRBJ1-4|TRBV12-3/TRBV12-4
ASSLNGGMGEKLF
>NA|TRBJ2-5|TRBV28
ASSFATKETQY
>NA|TRBJ2-5|TRBV24-1
ATSDSGRQETQY
>NA|TRBJ1-5|TRBV7-2
ASSLTVGGNQPQH
>NA|TRBJ1-4|TRBV7-8
ASSLAGFNEKLF
>NA|TRBJ2-1|TRBV7-2
ASSQPGPYNEQF
>TRBD2|TRBJ2-2|TRBV6-5
ASSYVAGVWTGELF
>TRBD1|TRBJ2-4|TRBV7-8
ASSLTHGQGENIQY
>TRBD1|TRBJ1-3|TRBV10-3
ATRLSTGGSRNTIY
>TRBD1|TRBJ2-1|TRBV5-1
ASSIGQGPDEQF